Sequencing of this T cell receptor beta chain was carried out in a study of OX40 agonist ivuxolimab in advanced cancers. At the level of the study: Patients took ivuxolimab, an agonistic anti-OX40 (CD134) antibody.

The study, taken as a whole, reports: Expanded peripheral T cell antigen specificity was not determined.

Patients with a history of autoimmune disease or on systemic immunosuppression were excluded. Blood was sampled at baseline, cycle 4 day 1, and cycle 7 day 1. CDR3 length: 11 residues. V lost 0 bases, J lost 8 bases, and 4 bases lay in between. Germline CDR1 LNHNV, CDR2 YYDKDF (reference sequence). Some clones are missing from TCRdb's copy, which holds only in-frame ones; the method was immunoSEQ multiplex PCR. The sample carries some 47,000 clones, less than 85% recorded once. Notes on this clone: Its antigen is still unknown.

This chain uses TRBV15 with TRBJ1-1; D remains ambiguous. The TCR comes from an adult with an advanced solid tumor such as melanoma, head and neck, liver or kidney cancer. Sequenced material: CD4+ or CD8+ T cells sorted from blood, taken in a trial of the OX40 agonist ivuxolimab. CDR3 bases: TGTGCCACCAGCAGAGATACCGAAGCTTTCTTT. It encodes CATSRDTEAFF. The full variable domain, in which reference TRBV15 and TRBJ1-1 provide the parts outside the CDR3, is DAMVIQNPRYQVTQFGKPVTLSCSQTLNHNVMYWYQQKSSQAPKLLFHYYDKDFNNEADTPDNFQSRRPNTSFCFLDIRSPGLGDTAMYLCATSRDTEAFFGQGTRLTVV.